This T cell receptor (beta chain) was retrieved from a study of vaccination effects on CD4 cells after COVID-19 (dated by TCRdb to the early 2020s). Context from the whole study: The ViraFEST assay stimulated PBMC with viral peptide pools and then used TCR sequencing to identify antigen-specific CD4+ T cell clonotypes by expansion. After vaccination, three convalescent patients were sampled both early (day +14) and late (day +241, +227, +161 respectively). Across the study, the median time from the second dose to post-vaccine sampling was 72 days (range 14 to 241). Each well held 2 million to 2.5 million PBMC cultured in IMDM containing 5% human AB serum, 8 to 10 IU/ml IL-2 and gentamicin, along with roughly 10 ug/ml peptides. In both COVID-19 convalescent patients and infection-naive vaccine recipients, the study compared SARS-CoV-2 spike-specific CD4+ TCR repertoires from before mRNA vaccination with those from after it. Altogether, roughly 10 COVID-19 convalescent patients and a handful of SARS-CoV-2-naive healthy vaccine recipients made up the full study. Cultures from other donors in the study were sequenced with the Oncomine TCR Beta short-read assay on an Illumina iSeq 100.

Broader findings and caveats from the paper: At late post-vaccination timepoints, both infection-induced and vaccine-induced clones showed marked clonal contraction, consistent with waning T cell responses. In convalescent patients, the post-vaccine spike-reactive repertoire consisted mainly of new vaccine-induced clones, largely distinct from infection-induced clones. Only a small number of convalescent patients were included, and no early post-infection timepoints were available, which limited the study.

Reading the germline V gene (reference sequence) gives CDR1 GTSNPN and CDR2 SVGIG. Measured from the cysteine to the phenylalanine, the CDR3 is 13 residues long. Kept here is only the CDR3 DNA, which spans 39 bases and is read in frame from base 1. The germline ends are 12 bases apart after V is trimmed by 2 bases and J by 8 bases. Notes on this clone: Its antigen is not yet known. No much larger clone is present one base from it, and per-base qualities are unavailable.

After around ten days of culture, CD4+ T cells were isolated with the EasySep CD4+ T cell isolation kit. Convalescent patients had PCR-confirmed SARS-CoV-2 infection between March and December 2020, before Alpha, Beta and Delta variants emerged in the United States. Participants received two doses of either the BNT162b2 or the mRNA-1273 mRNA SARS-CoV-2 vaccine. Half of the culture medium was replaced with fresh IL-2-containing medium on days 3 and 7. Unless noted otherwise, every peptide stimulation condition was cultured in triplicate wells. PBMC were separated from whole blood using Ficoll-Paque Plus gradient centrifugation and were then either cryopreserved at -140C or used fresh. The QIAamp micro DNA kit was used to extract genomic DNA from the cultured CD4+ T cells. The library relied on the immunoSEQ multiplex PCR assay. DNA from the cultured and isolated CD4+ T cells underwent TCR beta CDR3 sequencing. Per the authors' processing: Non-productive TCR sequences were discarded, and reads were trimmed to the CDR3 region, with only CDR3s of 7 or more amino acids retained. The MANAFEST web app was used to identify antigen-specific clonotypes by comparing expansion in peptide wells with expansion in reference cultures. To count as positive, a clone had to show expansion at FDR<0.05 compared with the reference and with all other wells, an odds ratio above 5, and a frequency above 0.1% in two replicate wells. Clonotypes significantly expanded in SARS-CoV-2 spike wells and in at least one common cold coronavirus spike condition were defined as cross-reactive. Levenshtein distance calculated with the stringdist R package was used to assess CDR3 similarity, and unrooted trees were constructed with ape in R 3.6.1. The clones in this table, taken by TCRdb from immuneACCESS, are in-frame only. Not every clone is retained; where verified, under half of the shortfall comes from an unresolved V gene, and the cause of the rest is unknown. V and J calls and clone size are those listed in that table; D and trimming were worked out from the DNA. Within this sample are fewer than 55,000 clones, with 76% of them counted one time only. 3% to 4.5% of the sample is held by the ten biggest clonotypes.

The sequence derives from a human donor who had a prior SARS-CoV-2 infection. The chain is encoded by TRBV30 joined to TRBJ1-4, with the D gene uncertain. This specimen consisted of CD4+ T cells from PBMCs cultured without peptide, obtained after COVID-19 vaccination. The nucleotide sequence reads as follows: TGTGCCTGGAGTCAAGGTTTTGGAGAAAAACTGTTTTTT. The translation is CAWSQGFGEKLFF.